The 17 T cell receptor beta chains in this list originate from one sample, sequenced in a study of human T cells and chemical hapten exposure. Using its own MiXCR run on the RACE reads, TCRdb lists one record per CDR3 protein. The data contain more than 85,000 distinct CDR3 sequences, roughly a tenth of them singletons. The time point here: patch test 2, 6 weeks after DPC sensitization. Documented treatment: therapeutic diphenylcyclopropenone sensitization with weekly scalp DPC. The sample consisted of whole blood, taken in connection with sensitization to the hapten diphenylcyclopropenone (DPC). These receptors were obtained from a woman in her thirties or forties with alopecia areata. Some clones in this sample may be carry-over from other donors' samples.

The sample holds a few counts of this clonotype. V gene TRBV27 combines with J gene TRBJ2-4, with D possibly being TRBD2 (5 bases). The CDR3 sequence is 13 residues long. Germline V lookup: CDR1 MNHEY, CDR2 SMNVEV (reference sequence). V was cut by 8 bases and J by 1 base, with 9 bases left in between. DNA of the CDR3: TGTGCCAGCTGTGGGGAGGCCAAAAACATTCAGTACTTC. It translates to CASCGEAKNIQYF.

Here the CDR3 reads CASTVGAEAFF. In DNA, the CDR3 is TGCGCCAGCACAGTAGGGGCTGAAGCTTTCTTT. The chain combines TRBV10-2 with TRBJ1-1; D perhaps matches TRBD1 (5 bases). Germline CDR1 is WSHSY and CDR2 is SAAADI. Trimming took 7 bases from V and 6 from J, leaving 9 bases between them. The CDR3 totals 11 residues.

This clonotype was counted many times. The CDR3 here is CASSYNVGYGYTF. CDR3 sequence (DNA): TGTGCCAGCAGTTACAATGTGGGCTATGGCTACACCTTC. The V call is TRBV6-5, the J call TRBJ1-2; D unclear. The CDR3 covers 13 residues. The V gene's germline CDR1 is MNHEY and CDR2 SVGAGI. V was cut by 2 bases and J by 4 bases, with 8 bases left in between.

A remark on this clonotype: A much larger clone differs by one base, so this may be a read error. The chain has TRBV9 and TRBJ2-7, with 9 bases lining up with TRBD1. The CDR3 covers 14 residues. From germline, CDR1 is SGDLS and CDR2 YYNGEE. Here the CDR3 DNA reads TGTACCAGCAGCGTTTTACAGGGGGCAGGCGAGCAGTACTTC. Amino acid sequence: CTSSVLQGAGEQYF.

This clonotype was seen a few times. The chain carries TRBV29-1 and TRBJ2-1; 11 positions match TRBD1. The CDR3 spans 16 residues. The V gene end was trimmed by 6 bases and the J gene end by 8 bases; junction bases not matched to a gene: 15. The germline CDR1 and CDR2 sequences are SQVTM and ANQGSEA. The CDR3 here is CSVGQGALGNGYEQFF. The CDR3 coding sequence is TGCAGCGTCGGACAGGGGGCGCTTGGCAATGGCTATGAGCAGTTCTTC.

This clonotype was detected a few times. This chain uses TRBV12-3 or TRBV12-4 with TRBJ2-1; 11 nucleotides line up with TRBD2. CDR3 size: 20 residues. V gave up 6 bases and J gave up 0 bases; unmatched junction bases: 16. The CDR3 DNA sequence: TGTGCCAGCAGAACGGACGAACCGATTAGCGGGGGGGCCTCCTACAATGAGCAGTTCTTC. Translation gives CASRTDEPISGGASYNEQFF.

This clonotype was detected a few times. This rearrangement joins TRBV7-2 to TRBJ2-5; unclear D gene. The V end was cut by 3 bases, the J end by 4 bases, with 9 bases between. CDR3 length: 13 amino acids. CDR1 and CDR2 from the germline V gene are SGHTA and FQGNSA. As DNA, the CDR3 is TGTGCCAGCAGCTTGATGCTTCGAGAGACCCAGTACTTC. This gives the protein CASSLMLRETQYF.

This clonotype has ten or more counts. The chain recombines TRBV4-3 with TRBJ2-1; 12 positions agree with TRBD2. Germline loops: CDR1 LGHNA, CDR2 YSLEER. The CDR3 is 16 residues long. J gave up 6 bases and V 0 bases, and 3 bases lay outside the gene matches. CDR3 amino acids: CASSQEGLAGFNEQFF. As DNA, the CDR3 is TGCGCCAGCAGCCAAGAGGGACTAGCGGGTTTCAATGAGCAGTTCTTC.

The chain uses TRBV7-6 and TRBJ2-6; the match to TRBD1 covers 7 bases. Germline CDR1 is SGHVS and CDR2 is FNYEAQ. J gave up 0 bases and V 5 bases, and 7 bases lay outside the gene matches. The CDR3 has 17 amino acids. The CDR3 bases are TGTGCCAGCAGCCTAGGACAGGCCCGCTCTGGGGCCAACGTCCTGACTTTC. Protein product: CASSLGQARSGANVLTF.

There are many counts of this clonotype. One junction end disagrees with the germline gene, perhaps due to a read error. V is TRBV12-3 or TRBV12-4 and J is TRBJ1-1; D gene unclear. This CDR3 spans 12 amino acids. The CDR3 nucleotides are TGTGCCAGCAGCTTAGGACGGGGAGAAGCTTTCTTT. It codes for CASSLGRGEAFF.

V is TRBV5-5 and J is TRBJ1-2; no clear D gene. Germline CDR1 reads SGHKS; CDR2 reads YYEKEE (reference sequence). There are 14 residues in the CDR3. Trimming cost V 0 bases and J 3 bases, with 9 bases left between them. The DNA of the CDR3 is TGTGCCAGCAGCTTGGCAGGACCGGACTATGGCTACACCTTC. It translates to CASSLAGPDYGYTF.

The table lists this clonotype with many counts. V gene TRBV20-1 combines with J gene TRBJ2-6; maybe TRBD1 (6 bases). The CDR3 has 17 amino acids. V shed 4 bases and J shed 0 bases, with 16 bases lying between them. Germline loops: CDR1 DFQATT, CDR2 SNEGSKA (reference sequence). DNA of the CDR3: TGCAGTGCTACCGGACAGTTACCGCTCTCTGGGGCCAACGTCCTGACTTTC. It encodes CSATGQLPLSGANVLTF.

Many counts were recorded for this clonotype. The gene calls are TRBV12-3 or TRBV12-4 and TRBJ1-2, with 7 bases fitting TRBD1. The CDR3 is 14 residues long. With V trimmed by 6 bases and J by 4 bases, 8 bases remained unmatched. The CDR3 DNA reads TGTGCCAGCAGGAAGAGACAGGGCTTCTATGGCTACACCTTC. This encodes CASRKRQGFYGYTF.

This chain links TRBV5-6 with TRBJ2-1; 7 bases are shared with TRBD1. Germline V gene sequence: CDR1 SGHDT, CDR2 YYEEEE. Trimming cost V 0 bases and J 11 bases; bases outside gene matches: 2. CDR3 length: 12 residues. Written as DNA, the CDR3 is TGTGCCAGCAGCTTGGAAAGGGGGCAGCAGTTCTTC. Its protein is CASSLERGQQFF.

This clonotype has a handful of counts. This sequence joins TRBV6-4 and TRBJ1-1, with TRBD1 as a possible D gene (6 bases). V lost 2 bases to trimming and J lost 11 bases, with 12 bases between them. Germline V gives CDR1 MRHNA, CDR2 SNTAGT. CDR3 length: 12 residues. The CDR3 nucleotides read TGTGCCAGCAGTGACACCCAGGGGAGGGCTTTCTTT. It translates to CASSDTQGRAFF.

In its sample, this clonotype was seen a few times. The rearrangement uses TRBV7-2 and TRBJ2-3; TRBD2 might be the D (7 bases). The CDR3 extends over 15 amino acids. V lost 1 base to trimming and J lost 1 base, with 9 bases between them. The germline V gene has CDR1 SGHTA and CDR2 FQGNSA. DNA of the CDR3: TGTGCCAGCAGCTTAGACGGGGGGCGCACAGATACGCAGTATTTT. Translating gives CASSLDGGRTDTQYF.

The chain has TRBV12-2 and TRBJ2-3; whether TRBD1, the table's D call, matches the DNA was not checked. TRBV12-2 is a pseudogene. The CDR3 consists of 13 residues. This CDR3 is CASRPTGPDTQYF. The DNA for the CDR3 is TGTGCAAGTCGCCCTACAGGGCCGGATACGCAGTATTTT.